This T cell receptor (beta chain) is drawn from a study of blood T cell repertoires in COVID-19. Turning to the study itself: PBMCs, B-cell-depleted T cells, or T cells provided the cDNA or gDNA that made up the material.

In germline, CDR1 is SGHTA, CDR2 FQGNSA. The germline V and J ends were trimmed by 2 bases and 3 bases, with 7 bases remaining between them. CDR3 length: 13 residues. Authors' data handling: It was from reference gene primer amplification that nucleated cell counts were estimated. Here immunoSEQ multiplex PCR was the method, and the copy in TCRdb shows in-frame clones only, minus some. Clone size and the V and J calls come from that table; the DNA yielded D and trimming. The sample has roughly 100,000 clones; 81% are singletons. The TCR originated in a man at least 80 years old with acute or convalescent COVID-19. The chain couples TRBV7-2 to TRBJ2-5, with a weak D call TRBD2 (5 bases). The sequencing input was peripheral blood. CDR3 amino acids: CASSLSGKETQYF. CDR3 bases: TGTGCCAGCAGCTTATCGGGAAAAGAGACCCAGTACTTC.